Following are 22 T cell receptor beta chains from one sample sequenced in a study of cytomegalovirus exposure and HLA in healthy donors. 60 Vbeta and 13 Jbeta primers were used in PCR. Clones were sequenced by immunoSEQ multiplex PCR, and TCRdb holds only the in-frame ones, with some missing. The sample holds 150,000 or so clones, 80% seen once. The sequenced sample was PBMCs. These receptors all stem from a man between 25 and 39 years old in good health and CMV-seronegative.

The chain has TRBV2 and TRBJ1-4, with D unclear. V lost 5 bases, J lost 0 bases, and 10 bases lay in between. Germline CDR1 SNHLY, CDR2 FYNNEI. This CDR3 has 15 amino acids. The CDR3 here is CASSYDTATNEKLFF. As DNA, the CDR3 is TGTGCCAGCAGTTATGACACTGCAACTAATGAAAAACTGTTTTTT.

The gene calls are TRBV6-5 and TRBJ2-1; 8 bases line up with TRBD2. Germline trimming cut 5 bases from V and 6 bases from J; bases unmatched to any gene: 3. Germline loops: CDR1 MNHEY, CDR2 SVGAGI. CDR3 length equals 13 residues. The CDR3 spells CASSRGGVNEQFF. CDR3 in DNA: TGTGCCAGCAGTCGGGGGGGGGTCAATGAGCAGTTCTTC.

Only one count was recorded for this clone. The chain links TRBV11-3 to TRBJ1-1; D ambiguous. The CDR3 contains 13 residues. V was pared by 0 bases and J by 2 bases, with 4 bases between. Germline CDR1 and CDR2: SGHNT and YENEEA. The CDR3 DNA is TGTGCCAGCAGCTTAGACGTTAACACTGAAGCTTTCTTT. Protein: CASSLDVNTEAFF.

The rearrangement joins TRBV7-6 to TRBJ2-7; the match to TRBD2 covers 9 bases. Germline V gives CDR1 SGHVS, CDR2 FNYEAQ. This CDR3 has 16 residues. The trim removed 1 base at V and 3 bases at J, leaving 7 bases unmatched. Written as DNA, the CDR3 is TGTGCCAGCAGCTTAGGTAGCGGGGGCTCCGACTACGAGCAGTACTTC. Translating it yields CASSLGSGGSDYEQYF.

Comment on this clone: Other nucleotide sequences from this sample produce the same CDR3. V gene TRBV19 combines with J gene TRBJ1-1; TRBD1 is a possible D gene (5 bases). Germline lookup yields CDR1 LNHDA and CDR2 SQIVND (reference sequence). Between the trimmed V and J ends, which lost 2 bases and 1 base, there was a span of 5 bases. The CDR3 length is 13 residues. DNA of the CDR3: TGTGCCAGTAGTATACAGGGGAACACTGAAGCTTTCTTT. Translation gives CASSIQGNTEAFF.

This clone was seen just once. This chain joins TRBV19 and TRBJ1-1; D gene ambiguous. The germline V gene encodes CDR1 LNHDA and CDR2 SQIVND (reference sequence). The CDR3 loop spans 12 amino acids. Between the trimmed V and J ends, which lost 6 bases and 5 bases, there was a span of 10 bases. The CDR3 sequence is CASRVGGTEAFF. The CDR3 bases are TGTGCCAGTAGGGTCGGCGGGACTGAAGCTTTCTTT.

CDR3 in amino acids: CASRGEGSPLHF. The CDR3 DNA sequence: TGTGCCAGCAGAGGGGAGGGTTCACCCCTCCACTTT. V is TRBV28 and J is TRBJ1-6; a possible D gene is TRBD1 (5 bases). Germline assignment: CDR1 MDHEN and CDR2 SYDVKM. The CDR3 loop spans 12 amino acids. V was trimmed by 6 bases and J by 9 bases, leaving 9 bases between them.

V is TRBV15 and J is TRBJ2-3; 11 bases line up with TRBD2. The CDR3 consists of 14 residues. Trimming cost V 8 bases and J 8 bases; bases outside gene matches: 9. Germline V CDR1 and CDR2: LNHNV, YYDKDF (reference sequence). Here the CDR3 reads CATGPGLAVGTQYF. For the CDR3, the DNA is TGTGCCACCGGACCGGGACTAGCGGTTGGTACGCAGTATTTT.

The chain is built from TRBV27 and TRBJ1-1; D unclear. Per the germline V gene, CDR1 is MNHEY and CDR2 is SMNVEV (reference sequence). V was cut by 6 bases and J by 2 bases, with 19 bases left in between. The CDR3 sequence is 16 residues long. CDR3 nucleotide sequence: TGTGCCAGCAGCTACTCTTCGATCTTCCCCAACACTGAAGCTTTCTTT. This codes for CASSYSSIFPNTEAFF.

The chain links TRBV7-2 to TRBJ2-7; D perhaps matches TRBD1 (5 bases). Germline V gene lookup returns CDR1 SGHTA and CDR2 FQGNSA. This CDR3 is 14 amino acids long. V lost 1 base and J 0 bases, leaving 7 bases between the germline ends. CDR3 bases: TGTGCCAGCAGCTTAGATGGGGCCTCCTACGAGCAGTACTTC. It translates to CASSLDGASYEQYF.

The V call is TRBV4-1, the J call TRBJ2-1; 9 positions agree with TRBD2. Germline CDR1 reads MGHRA; CDR2 reads YSYEKL. J was trimmed by 6 bases and V by 0 bases; bases with no gene match: 6. The CDR3 is 16 residues long. CDR3 sequence reads: CASSQEYASGVNEQFF. CDR3 DNA sequence: TGCGCCAGCAGCCAAGAATATGCTAGCGGGGTCAATGAGCAGTTCTTC.

The chain couples TRBV4-2 to TRBJ2-7; D is unresolved. The germline gives CDR1 LGHNA, CDR2 YNFKEQ. V was cut by 1 base and J by 0 bases, with 13 bases left in between. The CDR3 consists of 16 residues. CDR3 residues: CASSQVWAPSSYEQYF. The CDR3, as DNA: TGTGCCAGCAGCCAAGTGTGGGCGCCCAGCTCCTACGAGCAGTACTTC.

The chain links TRBV5-6 to TRBJ1-2; 10 bases map to TRBD1. This CDR3 is 18 amino acids long. Germline V CDR1 and CDR2: SGHDT, YYEEEE. V trimming: 2 bases; J trimming: 6 bases; junction bases outside the gene matches: 16. The CDR3 DNA is TGTGCCAGCAGCTTTTTCCGGGACAGGGGCACCTCTAGGGATGGCTACACCTTC. It codes for CASSFFRDRGTSRDGYTF.

The rearrangement uses TRBV6-1 and TRBJ2-3, with 11 bases identical to TRBD2. Germline V lookup: CDR1 MNHNS, CDR2 SASEGT. This CDR3 is 15 amino acids long. Trimming took 6 bases from V and 3 from J; bases not matched to a gene: 5. In nucleotides, the CDR3 is TGTGCCAGCAGGAGGCTAGCGGGAGGAACAGATACGCAGTATTTT. It encodes CASRRLAGGTDTQYF.

The chain has TRBV4-2 and TRBJ2-3, with D uncertain. Germline CDR1 reads LGHNA; CDR2 reads YNFKEQ. Trimming took off 0 bases at V and 6 bases at J, with 13 bases between the two ends. The CDR3 length is 15 residues. The CDR3: CASSQEYPTVDTQYF. As DNA, the CDR3 is TGTGCCAGCAGCCAAGAATACCCCACGGTGGATACGCAGTATTTT.

This clone was observed a single time. This CDR3 reads CASSYRSDRANYGYTF. CDR3 DNA sequence: TGTGCCAGCAGTTACCGGAGCGACAGGGCCAACTATGGCTACACCTTC. The chain joins TRBV6-6 to TRBJ1-2; TRBD1 matches 7 bases. CDR1 MNHNY and CDR2 SVGAGI come from the germline V gene (reference sequence). The CDR3 spans 16 residues. Trimming took 2 bases from V and 2 from J; bases not matched to a gene: 8.

The chain uses TRBV10-1 and TRBJ2-7, with 10 nucleotides matching TRBD1. After removal of 6 bases from V and 4 bases from J, the junction contained 3 bases not matched to a gene. The CDR3 spans 13 residues. CDR1 WNHNN and CDR2 SYGVQD come from the germline V gene (reference sequence). In nucleotides, the CDR3 is TGCGCCAGCAGCACGGGACAGGGGTACGAGCAGTACTTC. Its translation: CASSTGQGYEQYF.

The sample holds one count of this clone. The chain carries TRBV10-1 and TRBJ2-1; TRBD1 matches at 11 bases. The CDR3 is 14 amino acids. Germline V gene data show CDR1 as WNHNN and CDR2 as SYGVQD (reference sequence). Trimming removed 6 bases from V and 6 bases from J; junction bases left unmatched: 4. Written as DNA, the CDR3 is TGCGCCAGCAGCCGGGGACAGGGGGGCAATGAGCAGTTCTTC. It translates to CASSRGQGGNEQFF.

The chain has TRBV7-2 and TRBJ2-2; 7 bases agree with TRBD2. The CDR3 totals 15 residues. With V trimmed by 5 bases and J by 5 bases, 8 bases remained unmatched. Per the germline V gene, CDR1 is SGHTA and CDR2 is FQGNSA. The CDR3 coding sequence is TGTGCCAGCAGCGCCCAGACGCGGGAGACCGGGGAGCTGTTTTTT. Translation gives CASSAQTRETGELFF. The full variable domain, rest sourced from reference TRBV7-2 and TRBJ2-2, is GAGVSQSPSNKVTEKGKDVELRCDPISGHTALYWYRQSLGQGLEFLIYFQGNSAPDKSGLPSDRFSAERTGGSVSTLTIQRTQQEDSAVYLCASSAQTRETGELFFGEGSRLTVL.

This clone has just one count. J is TRBJ2-1 and V is TRBV7-4; 8 bases align to TRBD2. Germline V lookup: CDR1 SGHVT, CDR2 SQSDAQ. V trimming: 2 bases; J trimming: 4 bases; junction bases outside the gene matches: 1. The CDR3 is 14 residues long. CDR3 DNA sequence: TGTGCCAGCAGCTTAACGGGGGGGTACAATGAGCAGTTCTTC. Its protein is CASSLTGGYNEQFF.

The chain joins TRBV28 to TRBJ2-5; D is perhaps TRBD1 (6 bases). The J call could be wrong; TRBJ2-7 is a better fit for the DNA end. The CDR3 sequence is 15 residues long. Germline CDR1 MDHEN, CDR2 SYDVKM. This CDR3 reads CASSVPRGNSYEQYF. The CDR3 DNA is TGTGCCAGCAGTGTCCCCAGGGGTAACTCCTACGAGCAGTACTTC.

The chain is built from TRBV5-4 and TRBJ2-7; 10 bases map to TRBD1. The germline gives CDR1 SGHNT, CDR2 YYREEE (reference sequence). Trimming cost V 4 bases and J 3 bases; bases outside gene matches: 7. The CDR3 extends over 15 amino acids. The CDR3 loop reads CASSGTGTGDYEQYF. For the CDR3, the DNA is TGTGCCAGCAGCGGAACCGGGACAGGGGACTACGAGCAGTACTTC.